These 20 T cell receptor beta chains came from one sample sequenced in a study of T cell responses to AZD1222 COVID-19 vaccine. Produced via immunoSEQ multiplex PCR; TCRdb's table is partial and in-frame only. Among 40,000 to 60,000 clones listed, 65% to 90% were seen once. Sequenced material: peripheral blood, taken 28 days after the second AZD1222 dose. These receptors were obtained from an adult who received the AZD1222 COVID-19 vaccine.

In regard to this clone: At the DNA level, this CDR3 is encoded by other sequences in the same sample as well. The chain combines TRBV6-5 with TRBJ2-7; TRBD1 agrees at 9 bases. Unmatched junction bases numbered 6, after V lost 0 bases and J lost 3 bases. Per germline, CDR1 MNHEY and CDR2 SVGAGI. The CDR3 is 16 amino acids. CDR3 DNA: TGTGCCAGCAGTTACTCTAGCCCGGGACAGGGCTACGAGCAGTACTTC. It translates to CASSYSSPGQGYEQYF.

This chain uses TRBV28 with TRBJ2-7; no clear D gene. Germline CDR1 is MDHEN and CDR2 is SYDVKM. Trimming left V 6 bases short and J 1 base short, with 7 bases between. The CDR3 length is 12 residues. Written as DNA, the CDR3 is TGTGCCAGCAGGGAACAGTCCTACGAGCAGTACTTC. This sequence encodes CASREQSYEQYF.

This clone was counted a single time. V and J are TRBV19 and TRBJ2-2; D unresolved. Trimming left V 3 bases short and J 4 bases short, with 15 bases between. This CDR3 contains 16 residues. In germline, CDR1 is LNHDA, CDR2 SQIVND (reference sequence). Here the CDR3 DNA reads TGTGCCAGTAGTATCGAAACGGCGGCTTTCACCGGGGAGCTGTTTTTT. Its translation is CASSIETAAFTGELFF.

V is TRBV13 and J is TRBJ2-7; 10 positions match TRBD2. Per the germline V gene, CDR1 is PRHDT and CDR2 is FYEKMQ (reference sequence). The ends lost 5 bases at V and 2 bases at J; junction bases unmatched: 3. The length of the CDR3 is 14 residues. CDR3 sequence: CASSPLAGAYEQYF. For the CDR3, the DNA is TGTGCCAGCAGCCCGCTAGCGGGGGCCTACGAGCAGTACTTC.

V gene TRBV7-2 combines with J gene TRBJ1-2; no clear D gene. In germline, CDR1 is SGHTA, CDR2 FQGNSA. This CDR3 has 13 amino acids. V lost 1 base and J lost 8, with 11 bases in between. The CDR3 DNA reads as TGTGCCAGCAGCTTAGATGGCAGCGGGGGCTACACCTTC. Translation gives CASSLDGSGGYTF.

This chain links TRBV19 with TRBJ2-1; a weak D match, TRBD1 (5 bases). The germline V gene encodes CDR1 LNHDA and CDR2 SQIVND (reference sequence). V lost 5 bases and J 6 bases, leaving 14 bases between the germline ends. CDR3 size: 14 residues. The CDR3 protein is CASSPSPGCNEQFF. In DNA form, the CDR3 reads TGTGCCAGTAGTCCTTCCCCAGGGTGCAATGAGCAGTTCTTC.

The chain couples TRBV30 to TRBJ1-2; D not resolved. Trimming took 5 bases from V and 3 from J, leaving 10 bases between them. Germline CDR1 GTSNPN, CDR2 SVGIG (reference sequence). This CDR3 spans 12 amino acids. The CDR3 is CAWSPGDYGYTF. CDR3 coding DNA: TGTGCCTGGTCTCCCGGAGACTATGGCTACACCTTC.

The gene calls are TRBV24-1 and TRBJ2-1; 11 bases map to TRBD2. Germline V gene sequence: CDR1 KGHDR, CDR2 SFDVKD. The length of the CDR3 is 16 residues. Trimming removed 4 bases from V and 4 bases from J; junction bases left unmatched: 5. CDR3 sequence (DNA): TGTGCCACCAGTGACACGACTAGCGGGAAGTACAATGAGCAGTTCTTC. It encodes CATSDTTSGKYNEQFF.

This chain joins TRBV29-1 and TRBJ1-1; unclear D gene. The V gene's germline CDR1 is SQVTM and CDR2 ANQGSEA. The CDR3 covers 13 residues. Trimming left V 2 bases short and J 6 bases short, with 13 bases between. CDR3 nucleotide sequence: TGCAGCGTTGAAAGGCAGGAGGGAGCTGAAGCTTTCTTT. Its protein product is CSVERQEGAEAFF.

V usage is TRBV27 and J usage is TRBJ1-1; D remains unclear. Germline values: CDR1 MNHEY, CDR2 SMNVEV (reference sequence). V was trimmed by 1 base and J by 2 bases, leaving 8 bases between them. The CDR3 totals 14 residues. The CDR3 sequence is CASSLFGFNTEAFF. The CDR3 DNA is TGTGCCAGCAGTTTATTCGGCTTTAACACTGAAGCTTTCTTT.

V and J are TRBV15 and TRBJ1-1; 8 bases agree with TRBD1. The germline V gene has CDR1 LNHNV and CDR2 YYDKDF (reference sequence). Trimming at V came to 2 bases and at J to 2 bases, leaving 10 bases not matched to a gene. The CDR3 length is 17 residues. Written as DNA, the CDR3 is TGTGCCACCAGCAGACTAAGACAGGGGACGAGAAACACTGAAGCTTTCTTT. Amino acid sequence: CATSRLRQGTRNTEAFF.

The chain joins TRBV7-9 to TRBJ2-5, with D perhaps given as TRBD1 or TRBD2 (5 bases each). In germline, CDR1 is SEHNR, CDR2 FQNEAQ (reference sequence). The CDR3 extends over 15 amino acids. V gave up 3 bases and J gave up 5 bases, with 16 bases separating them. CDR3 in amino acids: CASSFPSGLRETQYF. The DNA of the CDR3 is TGTGCCAGCAGCTTTCCTTCGGGGCTGAGGGAGACCCAGTACTTC.

In DNA, the CDR3 is TGTGCCAGCAGCCAAGCTGGCGGCCAGGTCACCGGGGAGCTGTTTTTT. It is translated as CASSQAGGQVTGELFF. V gene TRBV14 combines with J gene TRBJ2-2, with D unclear. The CDR3 extends over 16 amino acids. CDR1 and CDR2 from the germline V gene are SGHDN and FVKESK. V was pared by 1 base and J by 4 bases, with 13 bases between.

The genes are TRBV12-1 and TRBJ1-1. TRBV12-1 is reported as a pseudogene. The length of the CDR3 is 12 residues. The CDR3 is CASSCVGYEAFF. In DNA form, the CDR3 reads TGTGCCAGCAGCTGTGTCGGTTATGAAGCTTTCTTT.

The DNA of the CDR3 is TGTGCTAGTGGTTTGGCCCCCGGGACAGGGACCTACGAGCAGTACTTC. Its protein product is CASGLAPGTGTYEQYF. The V and J genes are TRBV12-5 and TRBJ2-7; 9 bases are shared with TRBD1. Germline V gene lookup returns CDR1 LGHNT and CDR2 FRNRAP. The V segment lost 1 base and the J segment 2 bases; nucleotides outside the gene matches: 6. The CDR3 is 16 residues long.

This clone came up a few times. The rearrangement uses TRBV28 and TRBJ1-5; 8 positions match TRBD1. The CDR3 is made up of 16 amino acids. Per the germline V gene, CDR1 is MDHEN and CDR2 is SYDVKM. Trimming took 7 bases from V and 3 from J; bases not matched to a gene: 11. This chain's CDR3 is CASIIGGQVINQPQHF. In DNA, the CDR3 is TGTGCCAGCATAATAGGGGGACAGGTTATCAATCAGCCCCAGCATTTT.

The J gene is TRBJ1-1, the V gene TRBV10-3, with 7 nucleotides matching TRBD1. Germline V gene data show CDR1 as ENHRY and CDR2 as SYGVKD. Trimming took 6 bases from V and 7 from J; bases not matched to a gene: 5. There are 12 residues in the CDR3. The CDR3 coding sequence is TGTGCCATCAGGGCAGGGGGGGGTGAAGCTTTCTTT. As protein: CAIRAGGGEAFF.

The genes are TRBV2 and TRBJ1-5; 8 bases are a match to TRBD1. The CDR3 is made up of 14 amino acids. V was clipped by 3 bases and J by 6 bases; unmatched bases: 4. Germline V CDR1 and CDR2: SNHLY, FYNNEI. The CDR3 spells CASSDGQGSQPQHF. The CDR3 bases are TGTGCCAGCAGTGATGGACAGGGAAGTCAGCCCCAGCATTTT.

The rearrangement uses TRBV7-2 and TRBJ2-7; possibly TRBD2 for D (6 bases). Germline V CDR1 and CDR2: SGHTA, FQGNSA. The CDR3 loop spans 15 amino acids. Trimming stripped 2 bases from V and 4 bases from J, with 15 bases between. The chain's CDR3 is CASSLSTGTQYEQYF. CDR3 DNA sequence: TGTGCCAGCAGCTTATCGACCGGGACTCAATACGAGCAGTACTTC.

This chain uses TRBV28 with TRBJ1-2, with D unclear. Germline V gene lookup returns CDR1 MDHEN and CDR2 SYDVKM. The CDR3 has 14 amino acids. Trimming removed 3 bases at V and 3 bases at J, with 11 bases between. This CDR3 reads CASSFPGPDYGYTF. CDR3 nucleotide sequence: TGTGCCAGCAGTTTCCCAGGCCCGGACTATGGCTACACCTTC.